The clone carrying this T cell receptor beta chain was seen a handful of times. Antigen specificity is unknown. Only Caucasian adults living in Nashville, Tennessee served as donors. Looked up from germline, CDR1 is SQVTM and CDR2 is ANQGSEA. V lost 6 bases and J 3 bases, leaving 12 bases between the germline ends. The CDR3 covers 13 residues. This specimen comes from a study of shared clonotypes between healthy human individuals. The authors' processing: Junction-only immunoSEQ data arrived without quality scores, meaning filtering differed. Assay used: immunoSEQ multiplex PCR; TCRdb lists only in-frame clones, some missing. V, J and clone size were drawn from that table, and D and trimming were deduced from the DNA. The sample contains over a million clones, about four fifths of which appear only once. Study conclusions and caveats: Generation probabilities of non-shared clonotypes were lower (relative to those shared by all four donors). Richness estimates generally favored naive over memory subsets.

This sequence was found in a man between 18 and 29 years old in good health. Some clones in this sample may be carry-over from other donors' samples. Material: memory CD4+ T cells from PBMCs. This sample's subset: CD45RA-negative fraction. The V gene is TRBV29-1, the J gene TRBJ2-4, with D perhaps matching TRBD2 (6 bases). DNA of the CDR3: TGCAGCGTGGGGGGATTTGACAAAAACATTCAGTACTTC. Protein: CSVGGFDKNIQYF.